This T cell receptor beta chain was obtained from a study of cytomegalovirus exposure and HLA in healthy donors. Germline V gene lookup returns CDR1 MNHNS and CDR2 SASEGT. The CDR3 consists of 15 residues. The PCR made use of 60 Vbeta and 13 Jbeta primers. The assay was immunoSEQ multiplex PCR, and TCRdb's table has in-frame clones only and misses some. The data include approximately 40,000 clones; the top ten clones carry about 6.2%. As to this clone: The junction departs from germline at one end; a sequencing error may be responsible. This sample includes further DNA sequences coding for the same CDR3.

The receptor was derived from a human donor in good health. The sequenced sample was PBMCs. The V and J genes are TRBV6-1 and TRBJ1-6; D is uncertain. The CDR3 coding sequence is TGTGCCAGCAGTGAAAGGTCCCTAACTAGTTCACCCCTACACTTT. Translation gives CASSERSLTSSPLHF.